The 26 T cell receptor beta chains below come from one sample, sequenced in a study of blood T cell repertoires in COVID-19. Assay used: immunoSEQ multiplex PCR; TCRdb lists only in-frame clones, some missing. The sample has under 75,000 clones; more than 85% are singletons. Material: peripheral blood. These receptors were taken from a middle-aged man with active COVID-19.

The chain has TRBV25-1 and TRBJ1-6; no clear D. The germline CDR1 and CDR2 sequences are MGHDK and SYGVNS. V was trimmed by 3 bases and J by 6 bases, leaving 9 bases between them. This CDR3 has 14 amino acids. The chain's CDR3 is CASSDQHSNSPLHF. CDR3 sequence (DNA): TGTGCCAGCAGTGATCAACACAGTAATTCACCCCTCCACTTT.

The rearrangement uses TRBV5-4 and TRBJ1-3; D not resolved. The CDR3 consists of 14 residues. Germline-derived CDR1 and CDR2 are SGHNT and YYREEE (reference sequence). Trimming removed 4 bases at V and 4 bases at J, with 12 bases between. CDR3 protein: CASSPAGAGNTIYF. In nucleotides, the CDR3 is TGTGCCAGCAGCCCGGCGGGTGCAGGAAACACCATATATTTT.

The gene calls are TRBV5-1 and TRBJ2-7, with D perhaps matching TRBD1 (6 bases). Germline V lookup: CDR1 SGHRS, CDR2 YFSETQ. The CDR3 is 14 amino acids. Trimming took off 5 bases at V and 0 bases at J, with 12 bases between the two ends. The CDR3: CASSFQDSSYEQYF. The CDR3 DNA reads TGCGCCAGCAGTTTCCAGGACAGCTCCTACGAGCAGTACTTC.

This rearrangement joins TRBV15 to TRBJ1-4, with TRBD1 as a possible D gene (6 bases). CDR1 and CDR2 (germline): LNHNV, YYDKDF (reference sequence). Trimming removed 2 bases at V and 0 bases at J, with 13 bases between. CDR3 length: 17 residues. The CDR3 coding sequence is TGTGCCACCAGCAGAAAGGGGGTTGCTACAACTAATGAAAAACTGTTTTTT. This sequence encodes CATSRKGVATTNEKLFF.

The DNA for the CDR3 is TGCAGTGGACAGGGAACCTACGAGCAGTACTTC. This sequence encodes CSGQGTYEQYF. The chain has TRBV20-1 and TRBJ2-7; 7 nucleotides line up with TRBD1. Trimming cost V 7 bases and J 2 bases; bases outside gene matches: 2. Germline assignment: CDR1 DFQATT and CDR2 SNEGSKA (reference sequence). The CDR3 covers 11 residues.

The gene calls are TRBV2 and TRBJ2-2; 13 bases map to TRBD2. Germline CDR1 SNHLY, CDR2 FYNNEI. CDR3 length: 14 amino acids. Trimming removed 8 bases from V and 10 bases from J; junction bases left unmatched: 7. The CDR3 reads CASSTSGRAVELFF. CDR3 in DNA: TGTGCCAGCTCTACTAGCGGGAGGGCCGTGGAGCTGTTTTTT.

This clone was recorded a few times. The V and J genes are TRBV3-1 (or the pseudogene TRBV3-2) and TRBJ1-4; D gene ambiguous. There are 16 residues in the CDR3. Germline lookup yields CDR1 LGHDT and CDR2 YNNKEL (reference sequence). Trimming pared 0 bases from V and 7 bases from J, leaving 15 bases between. DNA of the CDR3: TGTGCCAGCAGCCAAGATAATTGGAGTGGATTTGAAAAACTGTTTTTT. Amino acids: CASSQDNWSGFEKLFF.

This clone has a handful of counts. This chain uses TRBV19 with TRBJ1-1; TRBD1 matches 9 bases. The germline V gene has CDR1 LNHDA and CDR2 SQIVND (reference sequence). The CDR3 consists of 13 residues. Germline trimming cut 3 bases from V and 6 bases from J; bases unmatched to any gene: 2. The CDR3 loop reads CASSMDRGAEAFF. The CDR3 DNA reads TGTGCCAGTAGTATGGACAGGGGCGCTGAAGCTTTCTTT.

CDR3 DNA sequence: TGCGCCAGCAGCCGTACAGGGAAGGATTCTCTAGACTATGGCTACACCTTC. This codes for CASSRTGKDSLDYGYTF. The chain joins TRBV5-1 to TRBJ1-2; the D gene is possibly TRBD1 (6 bases). Germline CDR1 reads SGHRS; CDR2 reads YFSETQ. The CDR3 contains 17 residues. V was shortened by 4 bases and J by 3 bases, with 22 bases between the two germline ends.

This rearrangement joins TRBV5-1 to TRBJ2-2, with 11 bases lining up with TRBD2. From germline, CDR1 is SGHRS and CDR2 YFSETQ. V was pared by 0 bases and J by 3 bases, with 13 bases of the junction left unmatched. CDR3 size: 20 residues. CDR3 DNA sequence: TGCGCCAGCAGCTTGGGGCTAGCGGGGGGCCCTGCGCGGGACACCGGGGAGCTGTTTTTT. The encoded protein is CASSLGLAGGPARDTGELFF.

CDR3: CASSWTENTEAFF. The CDR3 nucleotides are TGCGCCAGCAGCTGGACAGAGAACACTGAAGCTTTCTTT. The gene calls are TRBV5-1 and TRBJ1-1, with a weak D call TRBD1 (6 bases). The CDR3 covers 13 residues. Germline values: CDR1 SGHRS, CDR2 YFSETQ. The V and J ends lost 3 bases and 1 base respectively, with 7 bases between them.

The chain employs TRBV7-9 and TRBJ2-1, with D perhaps matching TRBD2 (5 bases). The CDR3 covers 13 residues. Trimming left V 8 bases short and J 4 bases short, with 12 bases between. Per the germline V gene, CDR1 is SEHNR and CDR2 is FQNEAQ (reference sequence). In DNA, the CDR3 is TGTGCCAGCTTCGAGCCGGGGTACAATGAGCAGTTCTTC. As protein: CASFEPGYNEQFF.

V and J are TRBV4-2 and TRBJ1-5; maybe TRBD1 (6 bases). In germline, CDR1 is LGHNA, CDR2 YNFKEQ. The CDR3 has 15 amino acids. Trimming left V 0 bases short and J 3 bases short, with 9 bases between. The DNA for the CDR3 is TGTGCCAGCAGCCAAGAAGGACAGTTCAATCAGCCCCAGCATTTT. Translated: CASSQEGQFNQPQHF.

This chain connects TRBV6-6 to TRBJ2-6; no definite D call. Germline CDR1 MNHNY, CDR2 SVGAGI (reference sequence). The CDR3 sequence is 19 residues long. V shed 5 bases and J shed 0 bases, with 20 bases lying between them. The CDR3 region has the DNA TGTGCCAGCAGTCATCAGCTTGAGCAGGCAACCTCTGGGGCCAACGTCCTGACTTTC. This codes for CASSHQLEQATSGANVLTF.

This chain joins TRBV15 and TRBJ2-5; D gene uncertain. The germline V and J ends were trimmed by 2 bases and 7 bases, with 14 bases remaining between them. Per germline, CDR1 LNHNV and CDR2 YYDKDF (reference sequence). The CDR3 is 14 amino acids. CDR3 in DNA: TGTGCCACCAGCAGACTTCACAGTCTCTGGACCCAGTACTTC. It specifies CATSRLHSLWTQYF.

The V gene is TRBV5-5, the J gene TRBJ2-7; 7 bases match TRBD1. This CDR3 has 13 amino acids. Germline CDR1 SGHKS, CDR2 YYEKEE (reference sequence). J was trimmed by 2 bases and V by 4 bases; bases with no gene match: 3. This CDR3 reads CASSVTGTYEQYF. CDR3 DNA: TGTGCCAGCAGCGTGACAGGGACCTACGAGCAGTACTTC.

This chain connects TRBV27 to TRBJ2-1; 7 bases align to TRBD2. CDR1 and CDR2 (germline): MNHEY, SMNVEV (reference sequence). CDR3 length: 13 residues. J was trimmed by 12 bases and V by 6 bases; bases with no gene match: 11. CDR3 DNA: TGTGCCAGCAGGGGAGGGCGATCCCCCTCGCAGTTCTTC. Protein product: CASRGGRSPSQFF.

The chain is built from TRBV6-4 and TRBJ2-2; a weak D match, TRBD2 (5 bases). V gave up 7 bases and J gave up 5 bases, with 14 bases separating them. From germline, CDR1 is MRHNA and CDR2 SNTAGT. This CDR3 has 14 amino acids. The CDR3: CASTPRPGTGELFF. The CDR3 DNA is TGTGCCAGCACCCCGCGGCCGGGGACCGGGGAGCTGTTTTTT.

J is TRBJ2-7 and V is TRBV11-2, with D tentatively TRBD1 (5 bases). Trimming shortened V by 5 bases and J by 1 base, and 15 bases separated the two germline ends. CDR3 size: 15 residues. Per germline, CDR1 SGHAT and CDR2 FQNNGV. This chain's CDR3 is CASSPRQGVSYEQYF. The CDR3 DNA follows: TGTGCCAGCAGCCCTCGCCAGGGCGTTTCCTACGAGCAGTACTTC.

The rearrangement joins TRBV11-3 to TRBJ1-2; possible D gene TRBD1, 6 bases. The length of the CDR3 is 18 residues. Germline V gene lookup returns CDR1 SGHNT and CDR2 YENEEA. V was trimmed by 2 bases and J by 1 base, leaving 20 bases between them. CDR3 residues: CASSLTLGRTANNYGYTF. The CDR3 nucleotides are TGTGCCAGCAGCTTAACCCTAGGGCGGACAGCGAATAACTATGGCTACACCTTC.

The chain joins TRBV5-4 to TRBJ2-2; 9 bases are shared with TRBD2. The V and J ends lost 0 bases and 5 bases, in that order; junction bases with no gene match: 5. The CDR3 totals 16 residues. Germline V CDR1 and CDR2: SGHNT, YYREEE (reference sequence). The CDR3 reads CASSLGAGGPTGELFF. In DNA, the CDR3 is TGTGCCAGCAGCTTGGGAGCGGGAGGACCTACCGGGGAGCTGTTTTTT.

This clone was seen once. The J gene is TRBJ1-1, the V gene TRBV25-1, with 7 bases identical to TRBD1. The CDR3 consists of 14 residues. The trim removed 5 bases at V and 5 bases at J, leaving 8 bases unmatched. CDR1 MGHDK and CDR2 SYGVNS come from the germline V gene. The chain's CDR3 is CASSTQGRGTEAFF. CDR3 coding DNA: TGTGCCAGCAGTACACAGGGGCGGGGAACTGAAGCTTTCTTT.

The V call is TRBV28, the J call TRBJ2-7, with a possible D match to TRBD2 (5 bases). Trimming cost V 6 bases and J 6 bases, with 12 bases left between them. The CDR3 loop spans 12 amino acids. Germline CDR1 is MDHEN and CDR2 is SYDVKM. The CDR3 nucleotides read TGTGCCAGCAGGGCCCCCCGGGGCGAGCAGTACTTC. Protein: CASRAPRGEQYF. Full variable domain (outside the CDR3, taken from reference TRBV28 and TRBJ2-7): DVKVTQSSRYLVKRTGEKVFLECVQDMDHENMFWYRQDPGLGLRLIYFSYDVKMKEKGDIPEGYSVSREKKERFSLILESASTNQTSMYLCASRAPRGEQYFGPGTRLTVT.

This rearrangement joins TRBV4-1 to TRBJ1-2; TRBD1 agrees at 8 bases. The CDR3 runs 14 residues. Germline trimming cut 3 bases from V and 0 bases from J; bases unmatched to any gene: 0. Germline CDR1 and CDR2: MGHRA and YSYEKL. The CDR3 bases are TGCGCCAGCAGCCAGGACAGGGCTAACTATGGCTACACCTTC. Translated, it gives CASSQDRANYGYTF.

The chain recombines TRBV7-6 with TRBJ2-7; 7 positions match TRBD1. The V and J ends lost 0 bases and 3 bases, in that order; junction bases with no gene match: 5. The CDR3 runs to 15 residues. Germline CDR1 and CDR2: SGHVS and FNYEAQ. The CDR3 is CASSLASTGNYEQYF. CDR3 DNA: TGTGCCAGCAGCTTAGCGTCGACAGGGAACTACGAGCAGTACTTC.

CDR3 region: CASSPRVGQPQHF. CDR3 sequence (DNA): TGTGCCAGCAGCCCGCGGGTGGGGCAGCCCCAGCATTTT. J is TRBJ1-5 and V is TRBV9; D gene uncertain. Trimming took 4 bases from V and 7 from J, leaving 12 bases between them. This CDR3 has 13 amino acids. From germline, CDR1 is SGDLS and CDR2 YYNGEE.